Following are 32 T cell receptor beta chains from one sample sequenced in a study of blood T cell repertoires in COVID-19. Data came from immunoSEQ multiplex PCR; TCRdb stores just in-frame clones and leaves some out. The profile shows hundreds of thousands of clones, approximately 85% of them singletons. Sequencing used peripheral blood. These receptor sequences come from a man aged 45-60 years with active or convalescent COVID-19.

The CDR3 region is CASSVGRGTGELFF. In DNA form, the CDR3 reads TGTGCCAGCAGCGTCGGCAGAGGCACCGGGGAGCTGTTTTTT. The rearrangement joins TRBV7-2 to TRBJ2-2; the D is unclear. Trimming removed 5 bases at V and 4 bases at J, with 11 bases between. Germline V gene sequence: CDR1 SGHTA, CDR2 FQGNSA. The CDR3 has 14 residues. Full variable domain (remainder filled in from reference TRBV7-2 and TRBJ2-2): GAGVSQSPSNKVTEKGKDVELRCDPISGHTALYWYRQSLGQGLEFLIYFQGNSAPDKSGLPSDRFSAERTGGSVSTLTIQRTQQEDSAVYLCASSVGRGTGELFFGEGSRLTVL.

This clone was detected once. The V gene is TRBV6-5, the J gene TRBJ2-3; 10 bases line up with TRBD1. The CDR3 length is 16 residues. V was clipped by 0 bases and J by 4 bases; unmatched bases: 4. Looked up from germline, CDR1 is MNHEY and CDR2 is SVGAGI. DNA of the CDR3: TGTGCCAGCAGTTACTCCCTGACAGGGGGCGCAGATACGCAGTATTTT. Translating gives CASSYSLTGGADTQYF.

The V gene is TRBV2, the J gene TRBJ1-5, with 8 bases matching TRBD1. Germline-derived CDR1 and CDR2 are SNHLY and FYNNEI. The CDR3 has 15 residues. Trimming took 4 bases from V and 0 from J; bases not matched to a gene: 2. CDR3 bases: TGTGCCAGCAGTGGACAGGGGAATAGCAATCAGCCCCAGCATTTT. It yields the protein CASSGQGNSNQPQHF.

J is TRBJ2-1 and V is TRBV4-1; 11 bases are shared with TRBD2. The CDR3 length is 15 residues. V shed 3 bases, J shed 6 bases, and the junction held 4 bases outside the gene matches. Germline assignment: CDR1 MGHRA and CDR2 YSYEKL. The CDR3 here is CASSHTGLAVNEQFF. The CDR3 DNA is TGCGCCAGCAGCCATACGGGACTAGCGGTCAATGAGCAGTTCTTC.

In DNA form, the CDR3 reads TGTGCCAGCAGCCGGACAGGGGGGGGCAATCAGCCCCAGCATTTT. Protein product: CASSRTGGGNQPQHF. The V gene is TRBV28, the J gene TRBJ1-5; 10 nucleotides agree with TRBD1. CDR3 length: 15 residues. Germline V gives CDR1 MDHEN, CDR2 SYDVKM. The V and J ends lost 6 bases and 2 bases, in that order; junction bases with no gene match: 4.

V is TRBV5-4 and J is TRBJ2-2; 12 positions agree with TRBD2. The V gene end was trimmed by 4 bases and the J gene end by 3 bases; junction bases not matched to a gene: 4. The CDR3 is made up of 16 amino acids. Germline values: CDR1 SGHNT, CDR2 YYREEE (reference sequence). The chain's CDR3 is CASSPSGRADTGELFF. CDR3 DNA sequence: TGTGCCAGCAGCCCTAGCGGGAGGGCCGACACCGGGGAGCTGTTTTTT.

The chain recombines TRBV20-1 with TRBJ1-2; D is undetermined. Between the trimmed V and J ends, which lost 3 bases and 6 bases, there was a span of 8 bases. The CDR3 totals 11 residues. Germline V lookup: CDR1 DFQATT, CDR2 SNEGSKA (reference sequence). For the CDR3, the DNA is TGCAGTGCTAGGGACGGGGATGGCTACACCTTC. This sequence encodes CSARDGDGYTF.

The chain couples TRBV27 to TRBJ2-3, with TRBD2 as a possible D gene (6 bases). Per the germline V gene, CDR1 is MNHEY and CDR2 is SMNVEV (reference sequence). V gave up 6 bases and J gave up 0 bases, with 10 bases separating them. The CDR3 totals 14 residues. CDR3 sequence (DNA): TGTGCCAGCAGAAGCGGGTGGAGCACAGATACGCAGTATTTT. It yields the protein CASRSGWSTDTQYF.

The chain carries TRBV28 and TRBJ1-1; D not resolved. Trimming left V 7 bases short and J 4 bases short, with 13 bases between. CDR3 length equals 13 residues. Germline V gene sequence: CDR1 MDHEN, CDR2 SYDVKM. The CDR3 DNA sequence: TGTGCCAGCATTCCTCCCCGGGGCACTGAAGCTTTCTTT. Protein product: CASIPPRGTEAFF.

The chain recombines TRBV5-1 with TRBJ2-2; TRBD2 matches at 7 bases. The ends lost 1 base at V and 0 bases at J; junction bases unmatched: 3. The CDR3 covers 16 residues. The germline V gene has CDR1 SGHRS and CDR2 YFSETQ. In nucleotides, the CDR3 is TGCGCCAGCAGCTTGTGGGAGGGTTCGAACACCGGGGAGCTGTTTTTT. Translating it yields CASSLWEGSNTGELFF.

Here the CDR3 reads CASSYSREGEQYF. As DNA, the CDR3 is TGTGCCAGCAGTTACTCGAGGGAGGGCGAGCAGTACTTC. The rearrangement links TRBV6-2 or TRBV6-3 to TRBJ2-7; 7 bases line up with TRBD2. Trimming cost V 0 bases and J 6 bases; bases outside gene matches: 2. The CDR3 has 13 residues. Germline V gene sequence: CDR1 MNHEY, CDR2 SVGEGT.

The chain carries TRBV7-2 and TRBJ2-7; TRBD2 matches 10 bases. V was clipped by 1 base and J by 3 bases; unmatched bases: 3. CDR1 and CDR2 (germline): SGHTA, FQGNSA. The CDR3 totals 15 residues. The CDR3 sequence is CASSLVASGSYEQYF. DNA of the CDR3: TGTGCCAGCAGCTTAGTGGCTAGCGGGAGCTACGAGCAGTACTTC.

This rearrangement joins TRBV6-5 to TRBJ2-3; a possible D gene is TRBD2 (5 bases). V was pared by 9 bases and J by 2 bases, with 15 bases between. Per germline, CDR1 MNHEY and CDR2 SVGAGI. The CDR3 contains 14 residues. The CDR3 sequence is CARAAGNTTDTQYF. CDR3 nucleotide sequence: TGTGCCAGAGCCGCCGGGAATACCACAGATACGCAGTATTTT.

The V gene is TRBV10-3, the J gene TRBJ1-1, with 8 bases aligning to TRBD1. With 6 bases clipped from V and 6 bases from J, the junction kept 9 bases outside the gene matches. Germline V lookup: CDR1 ENHRY, CDR2 SYGVKD. CDR3 length: 14 amino acids. The CDR3 DNA reads as TGTGCCATCAGATGGGGACAGGAGGATTCTGAAGCTTTCTTT. Amino acid sequence: CAIRWGQEDSEAFF.

The CDR3 DNA follows: TGTGCCAGCAGCCCACAACTCAGGGGTACTAATGAAAAACTGTTTTTT. Amino acid sequence: CASSPQLRGTNEKLFF. The chain joins TRBV7-6 to TRBJ1-4, with a weak D call TRBD1 (6 bases). This CDR3 region has 16 residues. CDR1 is SGHVS, CDR2 FNYEAQ, per germline. V gave up 5 bases and J gave up 2 bases, with 15 bases separating them.

This chain connects TRBV30 to TRBJ2-2; 9 nucleotides line up with TRBD2. Trimming at V came to 4 bases and at J to 0 bases, leaving 21 bases not matched to a gene. CDR1 is GTSNPN, CDR2 SVGIG, per germline (reference sequence). CDR3 length: 21 residues. In DNA, the CDR3 is TGTGCCTGGACCCCTCCTCCGGGACAAGGAGGCGGGAGGGCGAACACCGGGGAGCTGTTTTTT. This encodes CAWTPPPGQGGGRANTGELFF.

This clone was picked up one time. CDR3 region: CATPGTGRSQPQHF. The CDR3 region has the DNA TGTGCCACCCCCGGGACAGGGAGATCTCAGCCCCAGCATTTT. The chain has TRBV24-1 and TRBJ1-5; TRBD1 agrees at 9 bases. Germline lookup yields CDR1 KGHDR and CDR2 SFDVKD. There are 14 residues in the CDR3. V lost 9 bases to trimming and J lost 6 bases; unmatched junction nucleotides: 8.

V is TRBV11-2 and J is TRBJ1-1; 8 positions agree with TRBD1. Germline assignment: CDR1 SGHAT and CDR2 FQNNGV. The CDR3 contains 17 residues. Unmatched junction bases numbered 15, after V lost 1 base and J lost 8 bases. In nucleotides, the CDR3 is TGTGCCAGCAGCTTAGGAGGAATCGACAGGGGAGGCTCGGAAGCTTTCTTT. Protein: CASSLGGIDRGGSEAFF.

The chain is built from TRBV5-1 and TRBJ1-5; D not certain. The CDR3 is 14 residues long. Trimming took 6 bases from V and 4 from J, leaving 14 bases between them. CDR1 and CDR2 (germline): SGHRS, YFSETQ. The CDR3 reads CASTQVPGNQPQHF. CDR3 DNA sequence: TGCGCCAGCACCCAAGTCCCGGGAAATCAGCCCCAGCATTTT.

The chain joins TRBV11-2 to TRBJ2-7; 12 positions agree with TRBD2. This CDR3 contains 15 residues. The germline CDR1 and CDR2 sequences are SGHAT and FQNNGV. V gave up 3 bases and J gave up 4 bases; unmatched junction bases: 4. The CDR3 is CASSLGLAGLYEQYF. For the CDR3, the DNA is TGTGCCAGCAGCTTGGGACTAGCGGGCCTTTACGAGCAGTACTTC.

The chain is built from TRBV2 and TRBJ2-7; perhaps TRBD1 as D (6 bases). Germline V gene data show CDR1 as SNHLY and CDR2 as FYNNEI. The ends were cut back, 5 bases at V and 10 bases at J, with 12 bases in the middle. CDR3 length: 11 residues. The CDR3 DNA reads TGTGCCAGCAGTTTTGAGGGGGATCAGTACTTC. Its translation is CASSFEGDQYF.

The chain joins TRBV5-5 to TRBJ2-5; 7 bases are shared with TRBD1. This CDR3 contains 17 residues. The germline V gene has CDR1 SGHKS and CDR2 YYEKEE (reference sequence). The trim removed 1 base at V and 3 bases at J, leaving 12 bases unmatched. CDR3 region: CASSLSWFGQAKETQYF. The CDR3 region has the DNA TGTGCCAGCAGCTTGTCTTGGTTCGGACAGGCGAAAGAGACCCAGTACTTC.

The chain links TRBV30 to TRBJ1-3; D possibly corresponds to TRBD1 (6 bases). The ends were cut back, 3 bases at V and 3 bases at J, with 12 bases in the middle. Germline V gene data show CDR1 as GTSNPN and CDR2 as SVGIG (reference sequence). CDR3 length equals 14 residues. CDR3 in DNA: TGTGCCTGGAGAGCCAGGGGAGTTGGAAACACCATATATTTT. The encoded protein is CAWRARGVGNTIYF.

V usage is TRBV20-1 and J usage is TRBJ2-1, with D possibly being TRBD2 (6 bases). Trimming shortened V by 3 bases and J by 6 bases, and 27 bases separated the two germline ends. Germline CDR1 DFQATT, CDR2 SNEGSKA (reference sequence). The CDR3 runs to 18 residues. The DNA for the CDR3 is TGCAGTGCTAGTAGTCTTGGCGGGGCCAGCCCATTACGCAATGAGCAGTTCTTC. It specifies CSASSLGGASPLRNEQFF.

The V call is TRBV6-5, the J call TRBJ1-2; 8 bases align to TRBD1. This CDR3 spans 13 amino acids. The trim removed 10 bases at V and 8 bases at J, leaving 12 bases unmatched. Germline-derived CDR1 and CDR2 are MNHEY and SVGAGI. CDR3 protein: CATRTSGGDGYTF. The CDR3 DNA is TGTGCCACGCGAACCTCAGGGGGCGACGGCTACACCTTC.

V usage is TRBV7-9 and J usage is TRBJ2-5; TRBD1 matches 9 bases. The V and J ends lost 4 bases and 2 bases, in that order; junction bases with no gene match: 5. CDR1 is SEHNR, CDR2 FQNEAQ, per germline (reference sequence). CDR3 length: 15 residues. The CDR3 DNA is TGTGCCAGCAGCTCCTCCGACAGGGGGCAAGAGACCCAGTACTTC. This encodes CASSSSDRGQETQYF.

V usage is TRBV6-1 and J usage is TRBJ1-2; the D is unclear. Germline values: CDR1 MNHNS, CDR2 SASEGT. The CDR3 runs 13 residues. Trimming took off 2 bases at V and 8 bases at J, with 12 bases between the two ends. The CDR3 region has the DNA TGTGCCAGCAGTGAATCTCGGACTGGGGGCTACACCTTC. Protein product: CASSESRTGGYTF.

The chain employs TRBV4-3 and TRBJ2-7; no clear D gene. V lost 1 base and J lost 3, with 13 bases in between. CDR3 length: 15 amino acids. Germline CDR1 reads LGHNA; CDR2 reads YSLEER. The CDR3 DNA reads as TGCGCCAGCAGCCAAGCGAGTGTAGGCGGCTACGAGCAGTACTTC. Translated: CASSQASVGGYEQYF.

There are a few counts of this clone. The CDR3 loop is CASAPATDNQPQHF. CDR3 DNA sequence: TGTGCCAGCGCTCCTGCGACAGACAATCAGCCCCAGCATTTT. The chain recombines TRBV2 with TRBJ1-5; D perhaps matches TRBD1 (5 bases). The CDR3 length is 14 residues. V shed 8 bases and J shed 3 bases, with 14 bases lying between them. Germline loops: CDR1 SNHLY, CDR2 FYNNEI.

The rearrangement joins TRBV27 to TRBJ2-1; no definite D call. The V end lost 8 bases, the J end lost 3 bases, and 5 bases lay between the germline ends. The CDR3 totals 11 residues. CDR1 and CDR2 (germline): MNHEY, SMNVEV (reference sequence). The CDR3 coding sequence is TGTGCCAGCGTCCTCTACAATGAGCAGTTCTTC. Its translation: CASVLYNEQFF.

Written as DNA, the CDR3 is TGTGCCAGTGCGCAATTGGGCCCGGATACTGAAGCTTTCTTT. Protein: CASAQLGPDTEAFF. The rearrangement links TRBV19 to TRBJ1-1; no clear D gene. The CDR3 length is 14 residues. Germline values: CDR1 LNHDA, CDR2 SQIVND (reference sequence). The V end lost 8 bases, the J end lost 5 bases, and 18 bases lay between the germline ends.

This chain connects TRBV7-2 to TRBJ1-5; D is ambiguous. Germline loops: CDR1 SGHTA, CDR2 FQGNSA. With 2 bases removed from V and 6 bases from J, the gap between germline ends came to 23 bases. This CDR3 is 18 amino acids long. CDR3 coding DNA: TGTGCCAGCAGCTTATATTCTTCGGGTGGCCCTTCTCCTCAGCCCCAGCATTTT. Residues: CASSLYSSGGPSPQPQHF.